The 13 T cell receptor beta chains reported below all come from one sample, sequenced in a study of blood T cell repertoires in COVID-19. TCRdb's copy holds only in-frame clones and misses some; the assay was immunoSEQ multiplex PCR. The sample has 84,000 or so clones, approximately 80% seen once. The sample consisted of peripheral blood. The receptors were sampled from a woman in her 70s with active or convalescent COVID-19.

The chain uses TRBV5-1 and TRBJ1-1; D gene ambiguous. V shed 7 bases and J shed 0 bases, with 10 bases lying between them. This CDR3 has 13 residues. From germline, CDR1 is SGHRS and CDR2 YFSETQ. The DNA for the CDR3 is TGCGCCAGCGGGGAGGGAGTGAACACTGAAGCTTTCTTT. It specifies CASGEGVNTEAFF.

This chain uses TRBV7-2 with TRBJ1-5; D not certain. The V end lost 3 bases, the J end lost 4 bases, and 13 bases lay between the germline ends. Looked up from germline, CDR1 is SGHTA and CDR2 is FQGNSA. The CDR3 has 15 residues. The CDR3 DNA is TGTGCCAGCAGCTTGAACGGGGTGTTAAATCAGCCCCAGCATTTT. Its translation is CASSLNGVLNQPQHF.

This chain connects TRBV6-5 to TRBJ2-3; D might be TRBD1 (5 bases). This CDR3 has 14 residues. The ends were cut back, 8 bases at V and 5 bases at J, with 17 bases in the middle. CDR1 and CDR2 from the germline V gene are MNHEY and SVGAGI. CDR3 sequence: CASFQGGLIDTQYF. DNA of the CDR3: TGTGCCAGCTTCCAGGGTGGGTTAATAGATACGCAGTATTTT.

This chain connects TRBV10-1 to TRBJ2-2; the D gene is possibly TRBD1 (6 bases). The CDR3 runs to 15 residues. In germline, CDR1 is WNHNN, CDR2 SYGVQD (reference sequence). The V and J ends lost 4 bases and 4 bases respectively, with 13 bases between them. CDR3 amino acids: CASSANSRGTGELFF. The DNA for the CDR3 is TGCGCCAGCAGTGCCAACTCCAGGGGCACCGGGGAGCTGTTTTTT.

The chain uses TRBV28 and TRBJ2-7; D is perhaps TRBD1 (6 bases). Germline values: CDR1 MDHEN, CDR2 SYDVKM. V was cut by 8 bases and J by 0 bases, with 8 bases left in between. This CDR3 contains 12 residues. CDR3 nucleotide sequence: TGTGCCAGCCGGGACACCTCCTACGAGCAGTACTTC. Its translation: CASRDTSYEQYF.

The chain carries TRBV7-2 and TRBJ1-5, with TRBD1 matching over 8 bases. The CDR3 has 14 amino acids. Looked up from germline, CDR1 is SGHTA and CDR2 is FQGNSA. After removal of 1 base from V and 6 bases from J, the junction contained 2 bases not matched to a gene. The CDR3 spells CASSLDQGAQPQHF. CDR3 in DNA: TGTGCCAGCAGCTTAGACCAGGGGGCTCAGCCCCAGCATTTT.

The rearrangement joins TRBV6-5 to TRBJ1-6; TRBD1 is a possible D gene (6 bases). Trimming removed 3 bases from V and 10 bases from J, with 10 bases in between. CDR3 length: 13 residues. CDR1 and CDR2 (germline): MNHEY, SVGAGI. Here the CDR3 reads CASSYGQQSPLHF. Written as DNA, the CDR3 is TGTGCCAGCAGTTATGGACAGCAGTCACCCCTCCACTTT.

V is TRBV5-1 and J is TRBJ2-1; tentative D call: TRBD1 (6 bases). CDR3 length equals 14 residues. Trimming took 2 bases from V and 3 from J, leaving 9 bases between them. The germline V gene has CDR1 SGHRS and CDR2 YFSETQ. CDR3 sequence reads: CASSLRGGYNEQFF. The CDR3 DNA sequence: TGCGCCAGCAGCTTAAGAGGGGGCTACAATGAGCAGTTCTTC.

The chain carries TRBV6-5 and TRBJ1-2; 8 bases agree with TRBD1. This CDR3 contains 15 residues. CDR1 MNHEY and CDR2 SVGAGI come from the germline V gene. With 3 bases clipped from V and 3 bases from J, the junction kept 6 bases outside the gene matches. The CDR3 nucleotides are TGTGCCAGCAGTTATTCCCCGGACAGGGACTATGGCTACACCTTC. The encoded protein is CASSYSPDRDYGYTF.

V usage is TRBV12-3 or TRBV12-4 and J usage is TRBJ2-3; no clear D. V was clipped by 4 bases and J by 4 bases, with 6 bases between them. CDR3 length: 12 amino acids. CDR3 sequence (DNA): TGTGCCAGCAGTTACTTCCCAGATACGCAGTATTTT. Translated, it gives CASSYFPDTQYF.

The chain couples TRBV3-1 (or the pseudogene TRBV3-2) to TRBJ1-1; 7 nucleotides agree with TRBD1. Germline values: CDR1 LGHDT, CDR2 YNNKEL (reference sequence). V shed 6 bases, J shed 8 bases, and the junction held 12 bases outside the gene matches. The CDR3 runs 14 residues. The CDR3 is CASSPGTALTEAFF. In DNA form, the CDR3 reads TGTGCCAGCAGTCCCGGGACAGCTCTGACAGAAGCTTTCTTT.

The CDR3 nucleotides are TGCGCCAGCAGCCGCGGGGACCTCCAAGAGACCCAGTACTTC. Translated, it gives CASSRGDLQETQYF. The chain employs TRBV5-1 and TRBJ2-5; perhaps TRBD2 as D (6 bases). Germline V gene sequence: CDR1 SGHRS, CDR2 YFSETQ. The CDR3 has 14 residues. Trimming took off 4 bases at V and 1 base at J, with 11 bases between the two ends.

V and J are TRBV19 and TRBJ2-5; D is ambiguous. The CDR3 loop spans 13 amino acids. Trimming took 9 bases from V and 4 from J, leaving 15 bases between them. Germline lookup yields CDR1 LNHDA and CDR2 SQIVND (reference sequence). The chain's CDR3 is CASSVVSGETQYF. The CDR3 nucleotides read TGTGCCAGCTCCGTAGTTTCAGGAGAGACCCAGTACTTC.